This T cell receptor beta chain was obtained from a study of OX40 agonist ivuxolimab in advanced cancers. The data were produced by immunoSEQ multiplex PCR, yet TCRdb's version contains in-frame clones alone and is incomplete. The sample contains tens of thousands of clones, about 90% of which appear only once. The receptor comes from an adult with an advanced solid tumor such as melanoma, head and neck, liver or kidney cancer. The sample here was CD4+ or CD8+ T cells sorted from blood, taken in a trial of the OX40 agonist ivuxolimab.

The CDR3 protein is CASSSPSRGLQETQYF. The CDR3 DNA is TGTGCCAGTAGTTCCCCCTCAAGGGGACTCCAAGAGACCCAGTACTTC. J is TRBJ2-5 and V is TRBV19; perhaps TRBD2 as D (6 bases). V lost 5 bases and J lost 1, with 17 bases in between. CDR1 is LNHDA and CDR2 is SQIVND in the germline V gene (reference sequence). The CDR3 sequence is 16 residues long. Combining the CDR3 with reference TRBV19 and TRBJ2-5 gives the whole variable domain DGGITQSPKYLFRKEGQNVTLSCEQNLNHDAMYWYRQDPGQGLRLIYYSQIVNDFQKGDIAEGYSVSREKKESFPLTVTSAQKNPTAFYLCASSSPSRGLQETQYFGPGTRLLVL.